The 23 T cell receptor beta chains below come from one sample, sequenced in a study of blood T cell repertoires in COVID-19 (dated by TCRdb to the early 2020s). The protocol used for the library was the immunoSEQ multiplex PCR assay. As stored in TCRdb, this immuneACCESS dataset retains in-frame rearrangements with V and J assigned. A fraction of the clones does not appear; measured against another copy, unresolved V genes explain less than half of the discrepancy, and the remainder lacks a known reason. Within this sample are 130,000 to 150,000 clones, with 81% of them counted one time only. Of the sample, 6.5% to 8.5% falls within the top ten clones. What was sequenced was peripheral blood. These receptors all stem from a human donor with acute or convalescent COVID-19. The donor label of this sample is uncertain.

The chain has TRBV5-1 and TRBJ1-2, with D unclear. This CDR3 has 16 amino acids. Germline assignment: CDR1 SGHRS and CDR2 YFSETQ. V was cut by 0 bases and J by 4 bases, with 16 bases left in between. CDR3 nucleotide sequence: TGCGCCAGCAGCTTGGGGGCAGGTAATCTCTTCTATGGCTACACCTTC. It yields the protein CASSLGAGNLFYGYTF.

As regards this clone: Other DNA sequences in the same sample also yield this CDR3. The chain employs TRBV9 and TRBJ2-1; TRBD2 agrees at 12 bases. V shed 3 bases, J shed 4 bases, and the junction held 2 bases outside the gene matches. This CDR3 region has 15 residues. CDR1 and CDR2 from the germline V gene are SGDLS and YYNGEE. In DNA form, the CDR3 reads TGTGCCAGCAGCGCGGGACTAGCGGGTTACAATGAGCAGTTCTTC. As protein: CASSAGLAGYNEQFF.

This clone was observed a single time. The V call is TRBV30, the J call TRBJ2-2; perhaps TRBD1 as D (6 bases). V lost 4 bases, J lost 2 bases, and 14 bases lay in between. Germline CDR1 GTSNPN, CDR2 SVGIG (reference sequence). This CDR3 is 15 amino acids long. CDR3 region: CAWTQGTLNTGELFF. In DNA, the CDR3 is TGTGCCTGGACCCAGGGGACGCTTAACACCGGGGAGCTGTTTTTT.

V usage is TRBV11-1 and J usage is TRBJ2-5; D possibly corresponds to TRBD2 (5 bases). V was cut by 4 bases and J by 1 base, with 7 bases left in between. This CDR3 has 13 amino acids. Germline loops: CDR1 SGHAT, CDR2 FQDESV (reference sequence). The CDR3 spells CASSYRGQETQYF. The CDR3 DNA reads as TGTGCCAGCAGCTACCGGGGCCAAGAGACCCAGTACTTC.

This clone was counted a few times. This chain joins TRBV27 and TRBJ2-2, with 8 positions matching TRBD2. Trimming took 2 bases from V and 0 from J; bases not matched to a gene: 11. Germline CDR1 MNHEY, CDR2 SMNVEV (reference sequence). This CDR3 is built from 19 residues. CDR3 loop: CASSLGNSGVLANTGELFF. The CDR3 nucleotides read TGTGCCAGCAGTTTAGGGAATAGCGGGGTCTTAGCGAACACCGGGGAGCTGTTTTTT.

This chain joins TRBV15 and TRBJ2-1, with 15 bases lining up with TRBD2. The CDR3 has 17 residues. The germline V gene encodes CDR1 LNHNV and CDR2 YYDKDF (reference sequence). The V gene end was trimmed by 5 bases and the J gene end by 2 bases; junction bases not matched to a gene: 4. The CDR3 reads CATSAWTSGGAYNEQFF. The DNA for the CDR3 is TGTGCCACCAGCGCTTGGACTAGCGGGGGGGCCTACAATGAGCAGTTCTTC.

A single count supports this clone. The chain combines TRBV19 with TRBJ1-1; a weak D match, TRBD1 (5 bases). Germline loops: CDR1 LNHDA, CDR2 SQIVND (reference sequence). The CDR3 length is 14 residues. V lost 1 base to trimming and J lost 4 bases, with 10 bases between them. CDR3 nucleotide sequence: TGTGCCAGTAGTATAGGGTGGAGGGGCACTGAAGCTTTCTTT. It encodes CASSIGWRGTEAFF.

The chain is built from TRBV5-1 and TRBJ2-5, with D tentatively TRBD1 (5 bases). Germline V gene lookup returns CDR1 SGHRS and CDR2 YFSETQ. Trimming left V 0 bases short and J 5 bases short, with 14 bases between. CDR3 length equals 15 residues. CDR3 sequence: CASSLVGPDVETQYF. The CDR3 DNA sequence: TGCGCCAGCAGCTTGGTGGGGCCCGACGTTGAGACCCAGTACTTC.

This sequence joins TRBV9 and TRBJ1-3, with D possibly being TRBD1 (6 bases). The CDR3 has 15 residues. Germline V gene lookup returns CDR1 SGDLS and CDR2 YYNGEE. Trimming stripped 0 bases from V and 4 bases from J, with 11 bases between. For the CDR3, the DNA is TGTGCCAGCAGCGTAGACGCCGGGACAGGAAACACCATATATTTT. Residues: CASSVDAGTGNTIYF. Variable domain in full (rest from reference TRBV9 and TRBJ1-3): DSGVTQTPKHLITATGQRVTLRCSPRSGDLSVYWYQQSLDQGLQFLIQYYNGEERAKGNILERFSAQQFPDLHSELNLSSLELGDSALYFCASSVDAGTGNTIYFGEGSWLTVV.

CDR3 in amino acids: CASSMGHPMNTEAFF. The CDR3 nucleotides read TGCGCCAGCAGCATGGGACACCCGATGAACACTGAAGCTTTCTTT. The J gene is TRBJ1-1, the V gene TRBV5-1, with D perhaps matching TRBD1 (6 bases). CDR3 size: 15 residues. The ends were cut back, 4 bases at V and 0 bases at J, with 13 bases in the middle. CDR1 and CDR2 from the germline V gene are SGHRS and YFSETQ.

This chain uses TRBV19 with TRBJ1-2; 8 nucleotides align to TRBD1. Trimming took 6 bases from V and 1 from J; bases not matched to a gene: 16. This CDR3 comprises 18 residues. Germline V gene data show CDR1 as LNHDA and CDR2 as SQIVND (reference sequence). In nucleotides, the CDR3 is TGTGCCAGTAGGACGTTCGGGACAGGAATACTAGATAACTATGGCTACACCTTC. Its protein is CASRTFGTGILDNYGYTF.

The rearrangement joins TRBV5-1 to TRBJ1-5; TRBD1 matches at 11 bases. The CDR3 runs to 15 residues. The V and J ends lost 2 bases and 9 bases, in that order; junction bases with no gene match: 7. Germline CDR1 reads SGHRS; CDR2 reads YFSETQ. The CDR3 bases are TGCGCCAGCAGCTTCGGACAGGGGGCTCTAGGGCCCCAGCATTTT. This sequence encodes CASSFGQGALGPQHF.

This clone was found once. The chain employs TRBV12-3 or TRBV12-4 and TRBJ1-1; D is ambiguous. The V and J ends lost 7 bases and 2 bases respectively, with 11 bases between them. The CDR3 has 13 amino acids. The CDR3 protein is CASTDIPNTEAFF. CDR3 nucleotides: TGTGCCAGCACCGACATACCCAACACTGAAGCTTTCTTT.

The chain joins TRBV5-1 to TRBJ2-7; 10 bases are shared with TRBD2. This CDR3 spans 14 amino acids. Germline V gives CDR1 SGHRS, CDR2 YFSETQ. Trimming at V came to 2 bases and at J to 5 bases, leaving 4 bases not matched to a gene. The CDR3 sequence: CASSLAGGIHEQYF. The CDR3, as DNA: TGCGCCAGCAGCTTAGCGGGGGGGATTCACGAGCAGTACTTC.

As regards this clone: The same CDR3 is also encoded by other DNA sequences in this sample. The genes are TRBV6-5 and TRBJ2-5; 9 bases align to TRBD2. With V trimmed by 6 bases and J by 1 base, 0 bases remained unmatched. The CDR3 runs 13 residues. Looked up from germline, CDR1 is MNHEY and CDR2 is SVGAGI. The CDR3 is CASRRGGQETQYF. The DNA of the CDR3 is TGTGCCAGCAGGCGGGGGGGCCAAGAGACCCAGTACTTC.

The DNA of the CDR3 is TGTGCCAGCAGCCCCAGCGGGGGGGAGCAGTACGTC. This translates into CASSPSGGEQYV. The chain employs TRBV14 and TRBJ2-7; 9 bases map to TRBD2. The CDR3 covers 12 residues. J lost 7 bases, V lost 4 bases, and 2 bases had no gene match. The germline CDR1 and CDR2 sequences are SGHDN and FVKESK.

The rearrangement joins TRBV6-6 to TRBJ1-6; maybe TRBD1 (6 bases). The V and J ends lost 5 bases and 10 bases respectively, with 15 bases between them. Germline-derived CDR1 and CDR2 are MNHNY and SVGAGI (reference sequence). CDR3 size: 14 residues. Here the CDR3 reads CASSPKQGHSPLHF. CDR3 sequence (DNA): TGTGCCAGCAGTCCAAAGCAGGGACACTCACCCCTCCACTTT.

V gene TRBV15 combines with J gene TRBJ2-3; the D is unclear. The ends were cut back, 1 base at V and 0 bases at J, with 5 bases in the middle. The CDR3 is 14 residues long. CDR1 and CDR2 (germline): LNHNV, YYDKDF (reference sequence). The CDR3 nucleotides are TGTGCCACCAGCAGAGGTATAAGCACAGATACGCAGTATTTT. Translating gives CATSRGISTDTQYF.

The chain is built from TRBV11-2 and TRBJ1-3, with D tentatively TRBD1 (6 bases). Germline-derived CDR1 and CDR2 are SGHAT and FQNNGV. The CDR3 length is 16 residues. V lost 5 bases, J lost 0 bases, and 14 bases lay in between. The chain's CDR3 is CASSPARGSSGNTIYF. The CDR3 bases are TGTGCCAGCAGCCCAGCCAGGGGTAGCTCTGGAAACACCATATATTTT. The full variable domain, with the rest looked up from reference TRBV11-2 and TRBJ1-3, is EAGVAQSPRYKIIEKRQSVAFWCNPISGHATLYWYQQILGQGPKLLIQFQNNGVVDDSQLPKDRFSAERLKGVDSTLKIQPAKLEDSAVYLCASSPARGSSGNTIYFGEGSWLTVV.

This clone was seen a handful of times. The J gene is TRBJ1-2, the V gene TRBV19; tentative D call: TRBD1 (6 bases). Trimming shortened V by 6 bases and J by 4 bases, and 18 bases separated the two germline ends. This CDR3 is built from 15 residues. Germline V gene lookup returns CDR1 LNHDA and CDR2 SQIVND (reference sequence). DNA for the CDR3: TGTGCCAGTAGCAGGGGCCACCGGGACCCCTATGGCTACACCTTC. Amino acid sequence: CASSRGHRDPYGYTF.

The V gene is TRBV4-2, the J gene TRBJ1-5; 9 bases align to TRBD1. The ends lost 3 bases at V and 7 bases at J; junction bases unmatched: 4. Germline CDR1 reads LGHNA; CDR2 reads YNFKEQ. This CDR3 spans 14 amino acids. CDR3 sequence reads: CASSQDRGKQPQHF. Written as DNA, the CDR3 is TGTGCCAGCAGCCAGGACAGGGGAAAACAGCCCCAGCATTTT.

The genes are TRBV4-1 and TRBJ2-3; 7 bases agree with TRBD1. Germline V gene sequence: CDR1 MGHRA, CDR2 YSYEKL. J gave up 8 bases and V 0 bases, and 11 bases lay outside the gene matches. This CDR3 has 16 amino acids. The CDR3 protein is CASSQDSRGNKGTQYF. The CDR3 DNA follows: TGCGCCAGCAGCCAAGATTCCAGGGGGAATAAAGGTACGCAGTATTTT.

The chain carries TRBV7-9 and TRBJ1-6, with D possibly TRBD1 on 5 matching bases. Germline V CDR1 and CDR2: SEHNR, FQNEAQ (reference sequence). Trimming took off 3 bases at V and 14 bases at J, with 8 bases between the two ends. The CDR3 loop spans 11 amino acids. The CDR3 sequence: CASSFGGALHF. The CDR3 bases are TGTGCCAGCAGCTTCGGGGGGGCCCTCCACTTT.